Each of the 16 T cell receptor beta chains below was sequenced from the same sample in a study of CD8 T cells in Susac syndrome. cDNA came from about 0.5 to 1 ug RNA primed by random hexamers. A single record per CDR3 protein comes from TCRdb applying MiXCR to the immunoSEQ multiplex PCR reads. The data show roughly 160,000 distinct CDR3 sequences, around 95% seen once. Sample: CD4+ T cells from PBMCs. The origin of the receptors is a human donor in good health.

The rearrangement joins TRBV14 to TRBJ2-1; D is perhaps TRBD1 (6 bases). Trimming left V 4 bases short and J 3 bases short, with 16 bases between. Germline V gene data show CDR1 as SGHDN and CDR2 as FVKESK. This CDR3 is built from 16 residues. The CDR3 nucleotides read TGTGCCAGCAGCCCCGGCGGACAGACCTTCTACAATGAGCAGTTCTTC. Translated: CASSPGGQTFYNEQFF.

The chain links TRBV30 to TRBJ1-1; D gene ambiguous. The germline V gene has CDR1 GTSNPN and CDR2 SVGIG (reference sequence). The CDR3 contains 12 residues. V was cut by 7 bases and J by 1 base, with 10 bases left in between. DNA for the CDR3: TGTGCCTTGGGGAGCAGGAACACTGAAGCTTTCTTT. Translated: CALGSRNTEAFF. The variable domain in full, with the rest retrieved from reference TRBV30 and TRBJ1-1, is SQTIHQWPATLVQPVGSPLSLECTVEGTSNPNLYWYRQAAGRGLQLLFYSVGIGQISSEVPQNLSASRPQDRQFILSSKKLLLSDSGFYLCALGSRNTEAFFGQGTRLTVV.

CDR3 nucleotide sequence: TGCGCCAGCAGCCAGGACCCGGGACAGGGGGCTTATGGCTACACCTTC. Its protein product is CASSQDPGQGAYGYTF. The chain carries TRBV5-1 and TRBJ1-2; 12 bases align to TRBD1. The V and J ends lost 4 bases and 5 bases, in that order; junction bases with no gene match: 9. Per the germline V gene, CDR1 is SGHRS and CDR2 is YFSETQ. This CDR3 spans 16 amino acids.

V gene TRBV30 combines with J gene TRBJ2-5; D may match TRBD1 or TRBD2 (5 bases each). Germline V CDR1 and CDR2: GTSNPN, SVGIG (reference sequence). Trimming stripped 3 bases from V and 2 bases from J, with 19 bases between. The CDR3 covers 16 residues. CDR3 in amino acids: CAWRDRSGTRQETQYF. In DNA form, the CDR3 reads TGTGCCTGGAGGGACCGATCAGGGACCCGTCAAGAGACCCAGTACTTC.

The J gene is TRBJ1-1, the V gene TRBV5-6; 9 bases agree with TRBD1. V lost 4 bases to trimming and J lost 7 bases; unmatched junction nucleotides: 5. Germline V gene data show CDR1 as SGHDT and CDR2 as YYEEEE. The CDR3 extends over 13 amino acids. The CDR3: CASSGGTGLEAFF. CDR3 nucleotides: TGTGCCAGCAGCGGCGGGACAGGGCTTGAAGCTTTCTTT.

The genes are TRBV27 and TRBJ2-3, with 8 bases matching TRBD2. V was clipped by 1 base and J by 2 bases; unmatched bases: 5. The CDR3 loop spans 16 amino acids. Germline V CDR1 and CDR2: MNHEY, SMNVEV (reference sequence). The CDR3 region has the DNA TGTGCCAGCAGTTTATGGCGGCGGGGGGACACAGATACGCAGTATTTT. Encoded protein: CASSLWRRGDTDTQYF.

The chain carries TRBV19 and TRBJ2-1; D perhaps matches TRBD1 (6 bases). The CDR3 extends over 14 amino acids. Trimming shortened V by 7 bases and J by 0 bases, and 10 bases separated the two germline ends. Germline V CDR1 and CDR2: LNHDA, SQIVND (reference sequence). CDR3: CASTPRGSYNEQFF. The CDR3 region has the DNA TGTGCCAGTACCCCCAGGGGCTCCTACAATGAGCAGTTCTTC. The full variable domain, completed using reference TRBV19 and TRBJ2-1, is DGGITQSPKYLFRKEGQNVTLSCEQNLNHDAMYWYRQDPGQGLRLIYYSQIVNDFQKGDIAEGYSVSREKKESFPLTVTSAQKNPTAFYLCASTPRGSYNEQFFGPGTRLTVL.

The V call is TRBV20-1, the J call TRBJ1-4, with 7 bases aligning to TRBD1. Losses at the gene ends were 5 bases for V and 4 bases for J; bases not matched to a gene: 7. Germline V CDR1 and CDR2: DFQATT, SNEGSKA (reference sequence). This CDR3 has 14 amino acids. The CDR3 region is CSAPRQGSNEKLFF. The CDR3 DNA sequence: TGCAGTGCTCCCCGACAGGGAAGTAATGAAAAACTGTTTTTT.

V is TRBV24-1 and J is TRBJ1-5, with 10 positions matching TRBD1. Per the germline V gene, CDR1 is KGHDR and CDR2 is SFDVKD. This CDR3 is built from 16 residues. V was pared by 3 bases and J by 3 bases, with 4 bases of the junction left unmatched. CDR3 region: CATSDPGTGDNQPQHF. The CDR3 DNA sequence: TGTGCCACCAGTGATCCCGGGACAGGGGACAATCAGCCCCAGCATTTT.

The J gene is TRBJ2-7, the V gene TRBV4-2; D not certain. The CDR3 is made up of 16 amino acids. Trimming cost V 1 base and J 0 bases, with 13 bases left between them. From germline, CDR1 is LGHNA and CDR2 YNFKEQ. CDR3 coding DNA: TGTGCCAGCAGCCAAGGGGAAGTGCTGAGCTCCTACGAGCAGTACTTC. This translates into CASSQGEVLSSYEQYF.

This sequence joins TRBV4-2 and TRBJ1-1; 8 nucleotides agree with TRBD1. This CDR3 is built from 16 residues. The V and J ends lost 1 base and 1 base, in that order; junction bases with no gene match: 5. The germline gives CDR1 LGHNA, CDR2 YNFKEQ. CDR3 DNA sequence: TGTGCCAGCAGCCAAGTGAGGGGACAGGCGAACACTGAAGCTTTCTTT. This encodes CASSQVRGQANTEAFF.

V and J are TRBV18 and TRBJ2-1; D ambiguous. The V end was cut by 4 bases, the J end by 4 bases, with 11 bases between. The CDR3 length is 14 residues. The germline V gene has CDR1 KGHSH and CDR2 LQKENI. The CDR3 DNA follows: TGTGCCAGCTCACTCAACCCGGATTACAATGAGCAGTTCTTC. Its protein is CASSLNPDYNEQFF. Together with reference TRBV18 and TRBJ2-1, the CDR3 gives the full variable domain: NAGVMQNPRHLVRRRGQEARLRCSPMKGHSHVYWYRQLPEEGLKFMVYLQKENIIDESGMPKERFSAEFPKEGPSILRIQQVVRGDSAAYFCASSLNPDYNEQFFGPGTRLTVL.

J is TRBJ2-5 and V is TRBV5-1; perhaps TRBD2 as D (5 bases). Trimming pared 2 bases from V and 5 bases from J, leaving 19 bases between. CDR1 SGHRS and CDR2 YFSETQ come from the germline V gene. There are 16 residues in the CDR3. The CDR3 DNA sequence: TGCGCCAGCAGCTTTGGCGTTGGAGGAGAAGGGGAGACCCAGTACTTC. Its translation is CASSFGVGGEGETQYF. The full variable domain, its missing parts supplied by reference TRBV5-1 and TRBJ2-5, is KAGVTQTPRYLIKTRGQQVTLSCSPISGHRSVSWYQQTPGQGLQFLFEYFSETQRNKGNFPGRFSGRQFSNSRSEMNVSTLELGDSALYLCASSFGVGGEGETQYFGPGTRLLVL.

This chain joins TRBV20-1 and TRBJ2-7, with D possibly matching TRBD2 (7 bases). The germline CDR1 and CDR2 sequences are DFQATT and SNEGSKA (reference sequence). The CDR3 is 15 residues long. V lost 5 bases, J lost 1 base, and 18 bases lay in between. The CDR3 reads CSAVSGGGDSYEQYF. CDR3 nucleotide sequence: TGCAGTGCTGTCAGCGGAGGGGGGGATTCCTACGAGCAGTACTTC.

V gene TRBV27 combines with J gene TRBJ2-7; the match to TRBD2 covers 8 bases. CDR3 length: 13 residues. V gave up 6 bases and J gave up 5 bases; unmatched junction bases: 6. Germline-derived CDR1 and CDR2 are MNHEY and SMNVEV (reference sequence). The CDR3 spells CASSRRLAHEQYF. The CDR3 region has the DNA TGTGCCAGCAGCCGACGACTAGCGCACGAGCAGTACTTC.

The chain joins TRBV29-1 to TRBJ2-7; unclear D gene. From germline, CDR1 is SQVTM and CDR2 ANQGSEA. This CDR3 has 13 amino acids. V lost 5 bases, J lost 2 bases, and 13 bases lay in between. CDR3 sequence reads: CSVQLRTTYEQYF. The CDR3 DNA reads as TGCAGCGTTCAACTTCGTACCACCTACGAGCAGTACTTC.